This T cell receptor (beta chain) derives from a study of blood T cell repertoires in COVID-19. Study context: From the United States, Italy and Spain came samples of acute and convalescent COVID-19. T cells, B-cell-depleted T cells, or PBMCs provided the cDNA or gDNA that served as material.

This CDR3 has 14 amino acids. Germline V gene data show CDR1 as SGHRS and CDR2 as YFSETQ. V shed 6 bases and J 8 bases; nucleotides not matched to a gene: 9. Original processing methods: By means of reference gene primer amplification, nucleated cell counts were estimated. Clones were sequenced by immunoSEQ multiplex PCR, and TCRdb holds only the in-frame ones, with some missing. The DNA was the basis for D and trimming; V, J and clone size are from that table. The table shows roughly 250,000 clones, with about 82% occurring only once. This TCR was sampled from an older woman with active or convalescent COVID-19. V is TRBV5-1 and J is TRBJ2-3; 10 bases match TRBD2. Source material: peripheral blood. The CDR3 loop reads CASTLAGALGTQYF. CDR3 coding DNA: TGCGCCAGCACCCTAGCGGGAGCTCTTGGTACGCAGTATTTT.